Shown below are 5 T cell receptor beta chains from a single sample sequenced in a study of post-analysis software for immune sequencing data. General observations from the study: Patients used four to six TRBV segments, including TRBV5-6, TRBV5-1 and TRBV20-1, more often than controls.

Unique molecular identifiers were built into the TCR beta cDNA libraries. In TCRdb, the PCR reads were re-called with MiXCR into one record per CDR3 protein. The table shows fewer than 600,000 distinct CDR3 sequences, with roughly 45% occurring only once. Their antigen targets remain unknown. Sequencing was done on a sample of blood. The source is a girl aged 5-17 years with multiple sclerosis.

This chain connects TRBV5-1 to TRBJ2-3, with D perhaps TRBD1 (5 bases). The germline V and J ends were trimmed by 4 bases and 0 bases, with 15 bases remaining between them. The CDR3 length is 16 residues. Germline V gives CDR1 SGHRS, CDR2 YFSETQ. The CDR3 sequence is CASSILTGTSTDTQYF. The DNA of the CDR3 is TGCGCCAGCAGCATCCTCACAGGCACTAGCACAGATACGCAGTATTTT. The entire variable domain, with the rest obtained from reference TRBV5-1 and TRBJ2-3, is as follows: KAGVTQTPRYLIKTRGQQVTLSCSPISGHRSVSWYQQTPGQGLQFLFEYFSETQRNKGNFPGRFSGRQFSNSRSEMNVSTLELGDSALYLCASSILTGTSTDTQYFGPGTRLTVL.

The rearrangement uses TRBV7-2 and TRBJ2-5; 11 nucleotides align to TRBD2. Germline V gene lookup returns CDR1 SGHTA and CDR2 FQGNSA. The CDR3 has 16 residues. The trim removed 3 bases at V and 6 bases at J, leaving 9 bases unmatched. CDR3 residues: CASSLWDSGGAQTQYF. DNA for the CDR3: TGTGCCAGCAGCTTGTGGGATAGCGGGGGGGCACAGACCCAGTACTTC.

The chain couples TRBV20-1 to TRBJ1-5; TRBD1 agrees at 7 bases. V trimming: 3 bases; J trimming: 5 bases; junction bases outside the gene matches: 16. Germline CDR1 and CDR2: DFQATT and SNEGSKA (reference sequence). The CDR3 length is 17 residues. The CDR3 sequence is CSASLMGRTGSHQPQHF. The CDR3 nucleotides read TGCAGTGCTAGCCTTATGGGGAGGACAGGATCCCATCAGCCCCAGCATTTT.

This clonotype has a handful of counts. CDR3 bases: TGCGCCAGCAGCTTTGCCCAGGGGGCTATAAGACTAGCGGGAGTCAGTGAGCAGTTCTTC. Protein sequence: CASSFAQGAIRLAGVSEQFF. J is TRBJ2-1 and V is TRBV5-1; 12 nucleotides agree with TRBD2. V trimming: 2 bases; J trimming: 9 bases; junction bases outside the gene matches: 21. The CDR3 loop spans 20 amino acids. The V gene's germline CDR1 is SGHRS and CDR2 YFSETQ.

The genes are TRBV5-1 and TRBJ2-7; no definite D call. V dropped 0 bases and J dropped 6 bases, with 10 bases sitting between them. Germline CDR1 reads SGHRS; CDR2 reads YFSETQ. The CDR3 has 13 amino acids. CDR3 sequence: CASSLDRFVEQYF. The CDR3 DNA follows: TGCGCCAGCAGCTTGGACCGGTTCGTCGAGCAGTACTTC.